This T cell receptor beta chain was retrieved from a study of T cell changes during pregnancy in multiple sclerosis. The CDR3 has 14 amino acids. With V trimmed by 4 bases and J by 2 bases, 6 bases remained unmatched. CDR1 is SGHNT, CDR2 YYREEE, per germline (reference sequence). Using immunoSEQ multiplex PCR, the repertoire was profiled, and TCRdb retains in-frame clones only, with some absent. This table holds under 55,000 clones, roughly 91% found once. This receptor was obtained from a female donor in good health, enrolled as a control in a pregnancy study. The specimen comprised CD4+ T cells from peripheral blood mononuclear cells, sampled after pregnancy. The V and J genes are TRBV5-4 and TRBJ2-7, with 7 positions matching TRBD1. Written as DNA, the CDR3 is TGTGCCAGCAGCCTCCCGGGACAGACCTACGAGCAGTACTTC. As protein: CASSLPGQTYEQYF.